The 29 T cell receptor beta chains below were found in one sample sequenced in a study of shared clonotypes between healthy human individuals. Some clones are missing from TCRdb's copy, which holds only in-frame ones; the method was immunoSEQ multiplex PCR. The profile shows over 850,000 clones, approximately 78% of them singletons. The sample comprised memory CD4+ T cells from PBMCs. Subset reported: CD45RA-negative fraction. The source of these receptors is a man aged 18 to 35 in good health. Some clones in this sample may be carry-over from other donors' samples.

This chain links TRBV5-1 with TRBJ2-5; 11 nucleotides line up with TRBD2. CDR1 and CDR2 (germline): SGHRS, YFSETQ. The CDR3 is 17 amino acids. V was clipped by 4 bases and J by 5 bases; unmatched bases: 13. Here the CDR3 DNA reads TGCGCCAGCAGCCAAACTAGCGGGGGACTTGTTATGGAGACCCAGTACTTC. Translated: CASSQTSGGLVMETQYF.

The chain combines TRBV14 with TRBJ1-3; the D is unclear. This CDR3 spans 14 amino acids. Trimming removed 0 bases at V and 8 bases at J, with 11 bases between. Germline CDR1 is SGHDN and CDR2 is FVKESK. CDR3 protein: CASSQDLSQDTIYF. The CDR3 DNA is TGTGCCAGCAGCCAAGATTTATCCCAAGACACCATATATTTT.

As regards this clone: The junction and the germline gene differ at one end; a read error may be behind it. Other DNA sequences in the sample encode the same CDR3. J is TRBJ2-3 and V is TRBV6-5; 7 positions agree with TRBD2. The CDR3 consists of 14 residues. Germline V gene data show CDR1 as MNHEY and CDR2 as SVGAGI. CDR3 bases: TGTGCCAGCAGTTACTCGACTAGCACGGATACGCAGTATTTT. Translated: CASSYSTSTDTQYF.

The rearrangement joins TRBV27 to TRBJ2-1, with TRBD2 identical over 7 bases. J lost 6 bases, V lost 2 bases, and 7 bases had no gene match. Germline CDR1 MNHEY, CDR2 SMNVEV (reference sequence). The CDR3 runs to 15 residues. The CDR3 sequence is CASSLGAGASNEQFF. CDR3 DNA: TGTGCCAGCAGTTTAGGTGCGGGAGCGTCCAATGAGCAGTTCTTC.

V is TRBV2 and J is TRBJ2-5, with TRBD2 matching 11 bases. This CDR3 region has 18 residues. In germline, CDR1 is SNHLY, CDR2 FYNNEI. The ends lost 4 bases at V and 5 bases at J; junction bases unmatched: 15. The CDR3 nucleotides read TGTGCCAGCAGTGCCCGATTAGCGGGAGGGCCCTTCTATGAGACCCAGTACTTC. Residues: CASSARLAGGPFYETQYF.

The J gene is TRBJ2-7, the V gene TRBV14; the match to TRBD1 covers 8 bases. J lost 5 bases, V lost 5 bases, and 8 bases had no gene match. The CDR3 is 14 amino acids. Looked up from germline, CDR1 is SGHDN and CDR2 is FVKESK. CDR3: CASSSGTGFHEQYF. CDR3 coding DNA: TGTGCCAGCAGCTCCGGGACAGGATTCCACGAGCAGTACTTC. The variable domain in full, with the rest retrieved from reference TRBV14 and TRBJ2-7, is EAGVTQFPSHSVIEKGQTVTLRCDPISGHDNLYWYRRVMGKEIKFLLHFVKESKQDESGMPNNRFLAERTGGTYSTLKVQPAELEDSGVYFCASSSGTGFHEQYFGPGTRLTVT.

This clone was seen only a few times. V usage is TRBV29-1 and J usage is TRBJ2-7, with a weak D call TRBD1 (6 bases). CDR1 is SQVTM, CDR2 ANQGSEA, per germline. Trimming stripped 4 bases from V and 3 bases from J, with 7 bases between. The CDR3 is 11 residues long. The CDR3, as DNA: TGCAGCGTTGGGGACAACTACGAGCAGTACTTC. It translates to CSVGDNYEQYF.

This clone appeared a single time. The rearrangement links TRBV7-9 to TRBJ2-5; possibly TRBD1 or TRBD2 for D (5 bases each). This CDR3 spans 12 amino acids. Trimming left V 2 bases short and J 5 bases short, with 6 bases between. CDR1 is SEHNR, CDR2 FQNEAQ, per germline (reference sequence). This CDR3 is CASSLRDETQYF. The CDR3 nucleotides read TGTGCCAGCAGCTTAAGGGACGAGACCCAGTACTTC. Full variable domain (missing parts from reference TRBV7-9 and TRBJ2-5): DTGVSQNPRHKITKRGQNVTFRCDPISEHNRLYWYRQTLGQGPEFLTYFQNEAQLEKSRLLSDRFSAERPKGSFSTLEIQRTEQGDSAMYLCASSLRDETQYFGPGTRLLVL.

This clone was recorded once. The chain combines TRBV7-7 with TRBJ2-5, with 11 nucleotides matching TRBD2. Germline lookup yields CDR1 SSHAT and CDR2 FNYEAQ (reference sequence). V lost 5 bases to trimming and J lost 4 bases; unmatched junction nucleotides: 3. This CDR3 is built from 14 residues. DNA for the CDR3: TGTGCCAGCAGCCAAGGGACTAGCGGAGAGACCCAGTACTTC. Translated, it gives CASSQGTSGETQYF. Together with reference TRBV7-7 and TRBJ2-5, the CDR3 gives the full variable domain: GAGVSQSPRYKVTKRGQDVTLRCDPISSHATLYWYQQALGQGPEFLTYFNYEAQPDKSGLPSDRFSAERPEGSISTLTIQRTEQRDSAMYRCASSQGTSGETQYFGPGTRLLVL.

The chain carries TRBV5-5 and TRBJ2-7; 7 positions match TRBD1. The CDR3 sequence is 15 residues long. In germline, CDR1 is SGHKS, CDR2 YYEKEE (reference sequence). The ends lost 2 bases at V and 0 bases at J; junction bases unmatched: 5. The chain's CDR3 is CASSFRQGSSYEQYF. The DNA of the CDR3 is TGTGCCAGCAGCTTTCGACAGGGCAGCTCCTACGAGCAGTACTTC.

V is TRBV5-1 and J is TRBJ2-7; 11 bases are a match to TRBD2. CDR3 length: 14 amino acids. Germline-derived CDR1 and CDR2 are SGHRS and YFSETQ. With 3 bases clipped from V and 5 bases from J, the junction kept 4 bases outside the gene matches. CDR3 region: CASSSTSGTHEQYF. The DNA for the CDR3 is TGCGCCAGCAGCTCGACTAGCGGGACACACGAGCAGTACTTC.

The chain is built from TRBV7-9 and TRBJ2-2, with D perhaps matching TRBD1 or TRBD2 (5 bases each). V was shortened by 6 bases and J by 0 bases, with 11 bases between the two germline ends. The CDR3 has 15 residues. Germline CDR1 reads SEHNR; CDR2 reads FQNEAQ (reference sequence). The CDR3 region is CASRTGPTNTGELFF. As DNA, the CDR3 is TGTGCCAGCAGGACGGGACCGACGAACACCGGGGAGCTGTTTTTT.

V and J are TRBV28 and TRBJ2-7, with a possible D match to TRBD2 (6 bases). Trimming removed 3 bases at V and 2 bases at J, with 14 bases between. Germline V gives CDR1 MDHEN, CDR2 SYDVKM. This CDR3 contains 15 residues. Here the CDR3 DNA reads TGTGCCAGCAGTTTCGGCGGGGCGGGGACCTACGAGCAGTACTTC. It specifies CASSFGGAGTYEQYF.

The V and J genes are TRBV5-8 and TRBJ2-7; 7 bases are a match to TRBD1. Trimming cost V 0 bases and J 5 bases; bases outside gene matches: 5. The CDR3 has 14 residues. The germline gives CDR1 SGHTS, CDR2 YDEGEE. Here the CDR3 DNA reads TGTGCCAGCAGCTTGGGAGGGGGCGAAGACGAGCAGTACTTC. Translated: CASSLGGGEDEQYF.

Note on this clone: The sample carries other DNA sequences with the same CDR3. The chain couples TRBV7-2 to TRBJ2-2; no clear D. With 2 bases removed from V and 3 bases from J, the gap between germline ends came to 7 bases. The CDR3 contains 14 residues. Germline V gene lookup returns CDR1 SGHTA and CDR2 FQGNSA. CDR3 region: CASSLTRDTGELFF. The CDR3 DNA reads as TGTGCCAGCAGCTTAACCCGTGACACCGGGGAGCTGTTTTTT.

A note on this clone: In the same sample, other DNA sequences code for this CDR3. CDR3 sequence: CASRTDGNYGYTF. CDR3 in DNA: TGTGCCAGCAGGACCGACGGGAACTATGGCTACACCTTC. V and J are TRBV28 and TRBJ1-2; D is unclear. Trimming pared 6 bases from V and 2 bases from J, leaving 10 bases between. CDR1 is MDHEN, CDR2 SYDVKM, per germline. The CDR3 spans 13 residues.

The sample holds many counts of this clone. The rearrangement joins TRBV28 to TRBJ1-1; D is possibly TRBD1 (5 bases). The V end lost 5 bases, the J end lost 2 bases, and 15 bases lay between the germline ends. CDR3 size: 15 residues. Germline lookup yields CDR1 MDHEN and CDR2 SYDVKM. CDR3 nucleotide sequence: TGTGCCAGCAGTGCCCAATCCCAGGGCAACACTGAAGCTTTCTTT. This sequence encodes CASSAQSQGNTEAFF.

J is TRBJ2-7 and V is TRBV18; TRBD1 might be the D (5 bases). The germline gives CDR1 KGHSH, CDR2 LQKENI. This CDR3 spans 14 amino acids. V was trimmed by 5 bases and J by 2 bases, leaving 13 bases between them. This chain's CDR3 is CASSTWGGAYEQYF. DNA for the CDR3: TGTGCCAGCTCAACGTGGGGCGGAGCCTACGAGCAGTACTTC.

The chain couples TRBV5-1 to TRBJ2-5; no firm D call. The CDR3 has 13 amino acids. Germline CDR1 SGHRS, CDR2 YFSETQ. V was cut by 1 base and J by 0 bases, with 4 bases left in between. This CDR3 reads CASSLSYQETQYF. CDR3 DNA: TGCGCCAGCAGCTTGAGTTACCAAGAGACCCAGTACTTC.

The chain couples TRBV29-1 to TRBJ1-5, with TRBD1 matching over 9 bases. V shed 6 bases, J shed 2 bases, and the junction held 8 bases outside the gene matches. Germline V CDR1 and CDR2: SQVTM, ANQGSEA. The CDR3 extends over 15 amino acids. The DNA for the CDR3 is TGCAGCGTCCTGACAGGGGGATCGGGCAATCAGCCCCAGCATTTT. Encoded protein: CSVLTGGSGNQPQHF.

In its sample, this clone was seen once. The rearrangement uses TRBV28 and TRBJ1-1; 11 bases align to TRBD1. This CDR3 has 17 residues. CDR1 is MDHEN, CDR2 SYDVKM, per germline. After removal of 5 bases from V and 0 bases from J, the junction contained 8 bases not matched to a gene. In DNA, the CDR3 is TGTGCCAGCAGTCCCACGGGACAGGGGGACCTGAACACTGAAGCTTTCTTT. It yields the protein CASSPTGQGDLNTEAFF.

V and J are TRBV7-9 and TRBJ2-3; 7 bases are a match to TRBD1. This CDR3 comprises 16 residues. Per the germline V gene, CDR1 is SEHNR and CDR2 is FQNEAQ (reference sequence). V gave up 3 bases and J gave up 0 bases; unmatched junction bases: 6. The CDR3: CASSFQGELSTDTQYF. CDR3 nucleotides: TGTGCCAGCAGCTTTCAGGGGGAGCTTAGCACAGATACGCAGTATTTT.

The genes are TRBV4-3 and TRBJ2-1, with TRBD2 identical over 15 bases. CDR1 and CDR2 (germline): LGHNA, YSLEER. CDR3 length: 20 amino acids. Losses at the gene ends were 0 bases for V and 9 bases for J; bases not matched to a gene: 15. The CDR3 is CASSQDPGLAGGATRFEQFF. The CDR3 DNA follows: TGCGCCAGCAGCCAAGATCCCGGACTAGCGGGAGGGGCAACAAGATTTGAGCAGTTCTTC.

The chain uses TRBV7-8 and TRBJ2-5, with D possibly TRBD2 on 6 matching bases. Trimming stripped 7 bases from V and 5 bases from J, with 14 bases between. There are 13 residues in the CDR3. Germline V gene data show CDR1 as SGHVS and CDR2 as FQNEAQ. CDR3 protein: CASISSGVETQYF. The DNA of the CDR3 is TGTGCCAGCATCTCCTCGGGGGTGGAGACCCAGTACTTC.

This chain connects TRBV19 to TRBJ2-2; 14 positions match TRBD2. V gave up 6 bases and J gave up 3 bases; unmatched junction bases: 6. CDR1 is LNHDA, CDR2 SQIVND, per germline (reference sequence). The CDR3 extends over 17 amino acids. The CDR3 loop is CASSRGTSGGYTGELFF. In nucleotides, the CDR3 is TGTGCCAGTAGCCGAGGGACTAGCGGGGGTTACACCGGGGAGCTGTTTTTT.

This chain joins TRBV2 and TRBJ2-3; D is tentatively TRBD1 or TRBD2 (6 bases each). The V end was cut by 10 bases, the J end by 3 bases, with 17 bases between. Germline CDR1 and CDR2: SNHLY and FYNNEI. The CDR3 is 14 residues long. The CDR3 sequence: CATSGEGGTDTQYF. The CDR3 region has the DNA TGTGCCACTTCAGGAGAAGGGGGGACAGATACGCAGTATTTT.

V and J are TRBV2 and TRBJ2-7, with 7 nucleotides matching TRBD1. The CDR3 has 11 residues. Unmatched junction bases numbered 7, after V lost 11 bases and J lost 6 bases. Germline V lookup: CDR1 SNHLY, CDR2 FYNNEI. Here the CDR3 reads CAGRQGSEQYF. In DNA form, the CDR3 reads TGTGCCGGACGACAGGGATCCGAGCAGTACTTC.

This clone was picked up a small number of times. This may come from a read error, since a much larger clone is one base off. Other DNA sequences in this sample translate to the same CDR3. J is TRBJ1-1 and V is TRBV7-9, with no clear D. Trimming left V 2 bases short and J 3 bases short, with 7 bases between. Germline assignment: CDR1 SEHNR and CDR2 FQNEAQ (reference sequence). The CDR3 spans 13 residues. The CDR3 DNA reads as TGTGCCAGCAGCTTAAGACGGGACACTGAAGCTTTCTTT. Residues: CASSLRRDTEAFF.

This clone was seen just once. The chain is built from TRBV5-1 and TRBJ2-3, with 7 bases lining up with TRBD2. The CDR3 covers 16 residues. With 4 bases clipped from V and 3 bases from J, the junction kept 11 bases outside the gene matches. In germline, CDR1 is SGHRS, CDR2 YFSETQ. The CDR3 sequence is CASSPGLAEGTDTQYF. In DNA, the CDR3 is TGCGCCAGCAGCCCCGGTCTAGCGGAGGGAACAGATACGCAGTATTTT. Complete variable domain (other parts from reference TRBV5-1 and TRBJ2-3): KAGVTQTPRYLIKTRGQQVTLSCSPISGHRSVSWYQQTPGQGLQFLFEYFSETQRNKGNFPGRFSGRQFSNSRSEMNVSTLELGDSALYLCASSPGLAEGTDTQYFGPGTRLTVL.